These T cell receptor beta chains were read from a single sample in a study of CD8 T cells in ankylosing spondylitis. One entry per CDR3 protein results from TCRdb running MiXCR on the 5' RACE reads. The profile shows roughly 490,000 distinct CDR3 sequences, about 5.4% of them singletons. The sample was blood, either unsorted or a sorted T cell fraction (not recorded which). The receptors come from a male donor with ankylosing spondylitis. Both conserved end residues are part of each CDR3. A D gene is named only where the DNA matches it firmly. A clone size is listed for some rows: how often the clone was seen (once, few, many), or a class if it is expanded.

abundance	v_gene	j_gene	d_gene	CDR3nt	CDR3aa
few	TRBV4-2	TRBJ2-3	TRBD2	TGTGCCAGCAGCCAAGGGATAGCGGGGAACACAGATACGCAGTATTTT	CASSQGIAGNTDTQYF
NA	TRBV15	TRBJ2-1	TRBD2	TGTGCCACCCGCAGGGAAAGTAGCGGGGACTCCTACAATGACCAGTTCTTC	CATRRESSGDSYNDQFF
NA	TRBV4-2	TRBJ1-1	TRBD1	TGTGCCAGCGGCTTGGACAGGGGCACTGAAGCTTTCTTT	CASGLDRGTEAFF
NA	TRBV20-1	TRBJ2-4	NA	TGCAGTGCTAGTCACGGGGTTGACATTCAGCACTTC	CSASHGVDIQHF
many	TRBV12-3/TRBV12-4	TRBJ1-4	NA	TGTGCCAGCAGCGGAGCCGGGACAACTAATGAAAAACTGTTTTTT	CASSGAGTTNEKLFF
many	TRBV6-1	TRBJ2-3	TRBD2	TGTGCCAGCAGTCGAGTCTTTAGCGGGACCTTCACAGATACGCAGTATTTT	CASSRVFSGTFTDTQYF
many	TRBV6-5	TRBJ2-5	TRBD1	TGTGCCAGCAGTTATCTGACAGGGACCCAAGAGACCCAGTACTTC	CASSYLTGTQETQYF
NA	TRBV2	TRBJ2-6	NA	TGTGCCAGCAGCCCCGGCCCTGGTGGGGCCAACGTCCTGACTTTC	CASSPGPGGANVLTF
many	TRBV5-1	TRBJ2-7	TRBD1	TGCGCCAGCAGCTTAGCGGACAGGGGCACCTACGAGCAGTACTTC	CASSLADRGTYEQYF
many	TRBV19	TRBJ2-2	TRBD2	TGTGCCAGTAGCAGACTAGCGGGGGAACAAGGGGAGCTGTTTTTT	CASSRLAGEQGELFF
many	TRBV20-1	TRBJ2-5	TRBD2	TGCAGTGCTCCTCGGACTAGCGGCTTGAGGACCCAGTACTTC	CSAPRTSGLRTQYF
many	TRBV5-1	TRBJ1-2	NA	TGCGCCAGCAGCGCGGACAGTGCTAACTATGGCTACACCTTC	CASSADSANYGYTF
many	TRBV5-1	TRBJ2-1	NA	TGCGCCAGCAGCTCCCCTAAGGGCGGGACGTACAATGAGCAGTTCTTC	CASSSPKGGTYNEQFF
many	TRBV5-1	TRBJ2-2	NA	TGCGCCAGCAGCTCCCACGTTTTAGGAGGACGGGAGAACACCGGGGAGCTGTTTTTT	CASSSHVLGGRENTGELFF
once	TRBV2	TRBJ1-4	NA	TGTGCCAGCAGTACTACTCAAACTTACTGGGGTGTTGGAGAAAAACTGTTTTTT	CASSTTQTYWGVGEKLFF
few	TRBV19	TRBJ2-7	NA	TGTGCCAGTAGTATAACCCACAGCTCCTACGAGCAGTACTTC	CASSITHSSYEQYF
many	TRBV6-2/TRBV6-3	TRBJ2-1	NA	TGTGCCAGCAGTTACTCGTTGGTGGGTAATGAGCAGTTCTTC	CASSYSLVGNEQFF
many	TRBV10-3	TRBJ1-4	NA	TGTGCCATCGGGTATCGGGGACCAACTAATGAAAAACTGTTTTTT	CAIGYRGPTNEKLFF
many	TRBV6-5	TRBJ1-1	NA	TGTGCCAGCAGTCGTTCAGGGGCTGAAGCTTTCTTT	CASSRSGAEAFF
many	TRBV29-1	TRBJ2-1	NA	TGCAGCGTTGTAGGGCCCTATGAGCAGTTCTTC	CSVVGPYEQFF
many	TRBV15	TRBJ1-4	TRBD1	TGTGCCACCAGCGAAGAGACAGGGATCGGAACTAATGAAAAACTGTTTTTT	CATSEETGIGTNEKLFF
NA	TRBV28	TRBJ2-1	TRBD2	TGTGCCAGCAGTTTTACTAGCGGGAGAGGCGGCAATGAGCAGTTCTTC	CASSFTSGRGGNEQFF
many	TRBV20-1	TRBJ1-5	NA	TGCAGTGCTAGAGAGCTAGTCGTCGCGCAGCCCCAGCATTTT	CSARELVVAQPQHF
many	TRBV24-1	TRBJ2-1	NA	TGTGCCACCAGTGATTTCCTAGCTACCTCCTACAATGAGCAGTTCTTC	CATSDFLATSYNEQFF
many	TRBV6-5	TRBJ2-1	TRBD2	TGTGCCAGCAGTTACTTGTCGGGGGGGCTTCTCAATGAGCAGTTCTTC	CASSYLSGGLLNEQFF
many	TRBV7-2	TRBJ2-5	NA	TGTGCCAGCAGTCCGGGGCGGTACCAAGAGACCCAGTACTTC	CASSPGRYQETQYF
many	TRBV5-6	TRBJ1-5	TRBD1	TGTGCCAGCAGCGTCACAGGGGGCTATAGCAATCAGCCCCAGCATTTT	CASSVTGGYSNQPQHF
many	TRBV20-1	TRBJ2-7	NA	TGCAGTGCTAGAGAAGGCAGGATCTCCTACGAGCAGTACTTC	CSAREGRISYEQYF
many	TRBV4-2	TRBJ2-5	TRBD2	TGTGCCAGCAGCCAAGTCGGACTAGCGGGGGCCTACCAAGAGACCCAGTACTTC	CASSQVGLAGAYQETQYF
many	TRBV7-3	TRBJ1-1	NA	TGTGCCAGCAGCTTAGGATGGGGGGCAGGAGCTTTCTTT	CASSLGWGAGAFF
many	TRBV7-2	TRBJ1-2	TRBD1	TGTGCCAGCAGCCCATGGGGGACAGGGGACTATGGCTACACCTTC	CASSPWGTGDYGYTF
NA	TRBV12-5	TRBJ2-1	NA	TGTGCTAGCTGTCAGGAGGGCCACAATGAGCAGTTCTTC	CASCQEGHNEQFF
many	TRBV10-1	TRBJ2-3	TRBD1	TGCGCCAGCAGTGGGGGACAGGGGTTCACAGATACGCAGTATTTT	CASSGGQGFTDTQYF
many	TRBV5-5	TRBJ1-6	TRBD1	TGTGCCAGCAGCCGTGGAGGGACAGTCGGGAATTCACCCCTCCACTTT	CASSRGGTVGNSPLHF
few	TRBV7-2	TRBJ2-3	TRBD2	TGTGCCAGCAGCTTAGGAGGGTCGGGGGGGCCCGCAGATACGCAGTATTTT	CASSLGGSGGPADTQYF